This TCR beta chain stems from a study of blood T cell repertoires in COVID-19. Sequencing was performed with immunoSEQ multiplex PCR; in TCRdb, only in-frame clones are kept and a portion is missing. This table has a few hundred thousand clones, around 87% appearing once. The sample consisted of peripheral blood. The TCR sequence derives from a woman aged 60-75 years with COVID-19, enrolled during active disease.

The CDR3 nucleotides are TGTGCCAGCAGCCAAGGAGGACTCGACTCCTACAATGAGCAGTTCTTC. Amino acid sequence: CASSQGGLDSYNEQFF. The chain employs TRBV4-2 and TRBJ2-1; D perhaps matches TRBD2 (5 bases). This CDR3 region has 16 residues. V was trimmed by 1 base and J by 0 bases, leaving 10 bases between them. Germline CDR1 and CDR2: LGHNA and YNFKEQ.